This TCR beta chain stems from a study of blood T cells in healthy people across ages. This clonotype was counted only a few times. With V trimmed by 5 bases and J by 15 bases, 7 bases remained unmatched. The CDR3 is 14 amino acids. Combining a sample-barcoded 5' primer with a J-beta primer mix, a second PCR ran for roughly 7 to 11 cycles. Via MiXCR, TCRdb re-called the 5' RACE reads, giving one row per CDR3 protein. The table lists 1.5 million to 2 million distinct CDR3 sequences, less than 50% of them singletons, with 2% to 2.5% in the top ten. The sequenced sample was blood. This TCR was sampled from a woman aged 40 to 55 in good health. The chain employs TRBV12-3 or TRBV12-4 and TRBJ2-1, with 16 bases that match TRBD2. The CDR3 sequence: CASSRGTSGGAAFF. The CDR3, as DNA: TGTGCCAGCAGTCGTGGGACTAGCGGGGGGGCCGCGTTCTTC.